A single T cell receptor beta chain is shown here with its context. This record belongs to a study of shared clonotypes between healthy human individuals. Across the study: Per donor, three plates held CD4 naive cells, three held CD4 memory, two held CD8 naive and one held CD8 memory.

CD45RO-negative, CCR7-positively selected cells formed the naive CD8 fraction, excluding terminally differentiated effector memory CD45RA+ cells. All donors qualified as healthy HIV-negative adults and had experienced no recent acute infections or vaccinations. V shed 5 bases and J shed 0 bases, with 13 bases lying between them. The germline V gene encodes CDR1 MDHEN and CDR2 SYDVKM. The CDR3 runs 15 residues. Several immunoSEQ plates received, in even portions, the genomic DNA of each subset. Using around 200 ng DNA, around 30,000 T cell genomes, the sorted-subset replicate PCRs were run. Profiling relied on immunoSEQ multiplex PCR, and the TCRdb table lists in-frame clones only, not all of them. The table lists roughly 1,800,000 clones, about 95% of them singletons.

The chain recombines TRBV28 with TRBJ1-2; D is perhaps TRBD1 (5 bases). The sequencing sample was made of naive CD8+ T cells sorted from blood. This TCR was recovered from a man younger than 30 in good health. This CDR3 reads CASSGPTEANYGYTF. Written as DNA, the CDR3 is TGTGCCAGCAGTGGCCCGACAGAAGCTAACTATGGCTACACCTTC.